This TCR beta chain is drawn from a study of T cells and Merkel cell carcinoma outcomes. Study-wide findings and caveats: Repertoire plus T-cell density reportedly predicted Merkel cell carcinoma outcomes.

Repertoires were generated with immunoSEQ multiplex PCR, while TCRdb's copy carries only in-frame clones and drops some. The sample contains about 19,000 clones, roughly 87% of which appear only once. CDR1 and CDR2 (germline): MGHRA, YSYEKL. This CDR3 spans 15 amino acids. The V and J ends lost 5 bases and 1 base respectively, with 14 bases between them. This clone has a handful of counts. Antigen specificity is unknown. The chain employs TRBV4-1 and TRBJ1-1, with D hard to call. This TCR was recovered from a human donor with Merkel cell carcinoma. Material for sequencing was tumor tissue from Merkel cell carcinoma. CDR3 sequence: CASSSPSESNTEAFF. CDR3 in DNA: TGCGCCAGCAGCTCCCCCTCGGAGTCGAACACTGAAGCTTTCTTT.